Listed here is a single T cell receptor beta chain. The sample's treatment: randomized to nivolumab then ipilimumab (arm A) or the reverse (arm B). Patients had received no earlier DNA-damaging chemotherapy. From thawed PBMCs, live CD3+CD8+ cells negative for CD19 and CD56 were sorted. Generated by immunoSEQ multiplex PCR, the TCRdb table keeps only in-frame clones and is missing some. The sample has over 10,000 clones; about 65% are singletons. Trimming removed 4 bases at V and 6 bases at J, with 14 bases between. Germline V gives CDR1 SGHRS, CDR2 YFSETQ. This CDR3 comprises 14 residues. This entry comes from a study of sequential checkpoint blockade in melanoma. Turning to the study itself: Patients were randomized 1:1 to nivolumab-then-ipilimumab or ipilimumab-then-nivolumab first-line.

The chain combines TRBV5-1 with TRBJ2-1; perhaps TRBD2 as D (6 bases). This receptor was obtained from a human donor with melanoma. The sample consisted of CD8+ T cells sorted from blood (inferred from file names), taken from a patient given nivolumab and ipilimumab in sequence. The CDR3 spells CASSVMGLSNEQFF. CDR3 in DNA: TGCGCCAGCAGCGTGATGGGACTCAGCAATGAGCAGTTCTTC. Based on the CDR3 plus reference TRBV5-1 and TRBJ2-1, the full variable domain is KAGVTQTPRYLIKTRGQQVTLSCSPISGHRSVSWYQQTPGQGLQFLFEYFSETQRNKGNFPGRFSGRQFSNSRSEMNVSTLELGDSALYLCASSVMGLSNEQFFGPGTRLTVL.